The 8 T cell receptor beta chains in this list originate from one sample, sequenced in a study of cytomegalovirus exposure and HLA in healthy donors. PCR was performed using 60 Vbeta and 13 Jbeta primers. TCRdb's copy holds only in-frame clones and misses some; the assay was immunoSEQ multiplex PCR. Found here are more than 110,000 clones, 70% to 90% of them singletons; the top ten hold 2% to 2.5%. Sequencing input: PBMCs. These receptors were obtained from a man in his fifties in good health and CMV-seronegative.

V and J are TRBV7-9 and TRBJ2-1, with D possibly TRBD2 on 6 matching bases. V lost 3 bases and J 3 bases, leaving 15 bases between the germline ends. The CDR3 runs 16 residues. Germline V lookup: CDR1 SEHNR, CDR2 FQNEAQ (reference sequence). The CDR3 spells CASSLVRDSIYNEQFF. The CDR3 coding sequence is TGTGCCAGCAGCTTGGTAAGGGACTCCATCTACAATGAGCAGTTCTTC.

The chain recombines TRBV9 with TRBJ2-3; 8 bases line up with TRBD2. Germline-derived CDR1 and CDR2 are SGDLS and YYNGEE. The CDR3 consists of 14 residues. The J segment lost 3 bases and the V segment lost 2 bases, leaving 2 bases of the junction unmatched. The CDR3 sequence is CASSVGTRTDTQYF. DNA for the CDR3: TGTGCCAGCAGCGTCGGGACTAGAACAGATACGCAGTATTTT.

The chain has TRBV19 and TRBJ2-1, with 10 bases lining up with TRBD2. The ends lost 5 bases at V and 7 bases at J; junction bases unmatched: 11. The CDR3 totals 16 residues. The germline V gene encodes CDR1 LNHDA and CDR2 SQIVND (reference sequence). CDR3 coding DNA: TGTGCCAGTAGTTCCCGACTAAGCGGGAGGGCAAATGAGCAGTTCTTC. Translating gives CASSSRLSGRANEQFF.

The chain couples TRBV27 to TRBJ2-7; TRBD2 matches at 8 bases. J lost 4 bases, V lost 6 bases, and 17 bases had no gene match. This CDR3 is 17 amino acids long. Germline CDR1 reads MNHEY; CDR2 reads SMNVEV (reference sequence). DNA of the CDR3: TGTGCCAGCAGCGTAAAAGGGGATCCGGGACTAGGATACGAGCAGTACTTC. This sequence encodes CASSVKGDPGLGYEQYF.

The rearrangement links TRBV19 to TRBJ1-5; D might be TRBD1 (6 bases). Looked up from germline, CDR1 is LNHDA and CDR2 is SQIVND (reference sequence). The V gene lost 7 bases and the J gene lost 6 bases, with 13 bases spanning the gap. The CDR3 loop spans 13 amino acids. CDR3 region: CASNWGLGQPQHF. DNA of the CDR3: TGTGCCAGTAATTGGGGGCTAGGTCAGCCCCAGCATTTT. Full variable domain (missing parts from reference TRBV19 and TRBJ1-5): DGGITQSPKYLFRKEGQNVTLSCEQNLNHDAMYWYRQDPGQGLRLIYYSQIVNDFQKGDIAEGYSVSREKKESFPLTVTSAQKNPTAFYLCASNWGLGQPQHFGDGTRLSIL.

The V gene is TRBV30, the J gene TRBJ2-7; 7 nucleotides agree with TRBD2. V trimming: 2 bases; J trimming: 9 bases; junction bases outside the gene matches: 1. Per germline, CDR1 GTSNPN and CDR2 SVGIG (reference sequence). The CDR3 spans 10 residues. The CDR3 DNA follows: TGTGCCTGGAGTTGGACTAGGCAGTACTTC. Translating gives CAWSWTRQYF.

The J gene is TRBJ2-7, the V gene TRBV7-3; D possibly corresponds to TRBD2 (6 bases). With 4 bases removed from V and 5 bases from J, the gap between germline ends came to 15 bases. The CDR3 covers 14 residues. Germline CDR1 and CDR2: SGHTA and FQGTGA. The DNA for the CDR3 is TGTGCCAGCAGCTCCAGGACTATTGATAACGAGCAGTACTTC. Its protein is CASSSRTIDNEQYF.

V usage is TRBV11-2 and J usage is TRBJ2-7; TRBD1 matches at 12 bases. CDR1 and CDR2 (germline): SGHAT, FQNNGV. This CDR3 contains 15 residues. Germline trimming cut 5 bases from V and 7 bases from J; bases unmatched to any gene: 9. The CDR3 DNA is TGTGCCAGCAGCCCCAGAGGGACAGGGGGCTGGGAGCAGTACTTC. Its protein is CASSPRGTGGWEQYF.